The 24 T cell receptor beta chains below all came from one sample that was sequenced in a study of Ad26.COV2.S vaccination and SARS-CoV-2 variants. Assay used: immunoSEQ multiplex PCR; TCRdb lists only in-frame clones, some missing. The sample carries more than 300,000 clones, around 83% recorded once. Stated treatment: about 20 received Ad26.COV2.S at low or high dose, single or two shots; about 5 received placebo; per-sample allocation not given. Sampling was performed 63 days after the first vaccine or placebo injection. The material was peripheral blood, obtained in a trial of Ad26.COV2.S vaccine versus placebo. These receptors were taken from a person aged 18-65 years who received the Ad26.COV2.S COVID-19 vaccine or a placebo.

The CDR3 DNA follows: TGTGCCACCAGCAGAGGAGGACTAGCCGACAGTCGAGATACGCAGTATTTT. This codes for CATSRGGLADSRDTQYF. The rearrangement links TRBV15 to TRBJ2-3; 8 nucleotides agree with TRBD2. Germline values: CDR1 LNHNV, CDR2 YYDKDF (reference sequence). CDR3 length: 17 residues. With 1 base clipped from V and 5 bases from J, the junction kept 11 bases outside the gene matches.

The V and J genes are TRBV7-8 and TRBJ1-1; unclear D gene. This CDR3 region has 15 residues. Germline CDR1 and CDR2: SGHVS and FQNEAQ. Trimming removed 2 bases from V and 0 bases from J, with 10 bases in between. The CDR3 is CASSLKFGLNTEAFF. The CDR3 DNA reads as TGTGCCAGCAGCTTAAAGTTCGGCTTGAACACTGAAGCTTTCTTT.

V is TRBV5-1 and J is TRBJ1-4, with D possibly TRBD1 on 5 matching bases. V was trimmed by 4 bases and J by 6 bases, leaving 10 bases between them. The CDR3 is 13 amino acids. From germline, CDR1 is SGHRS and CDR2 YFSETQ. CDR3 region: CASSRGEYEKLFF. CDR3 DNA: TGCGCCAGCAGCCGGGGCGAATATGAAAAACTGTTTTTT. The complete variable domain, with remaining parts taken from reference TRBV5-1 and TRBJ1-4, reads KAGVTQTPRYLIKTRGQQVTLSCSPISGHRSVSWYQQTPGQGLQFLFEYFSETQRNKGNFPGRFSGRQFSNSRSEMNVSTLELGDSALYLCASSRGEYEKLFFGSGTQLSVL.

With respect to this clone: The identical CDR3 is also encoded by other nucleotide sequences in the sample. The chain combines TRBV12-3 or TRBV12-4 with TRBJ1-2; 9 bases match TRBD1. V lost 5 bases to trimming and J lost 5 bases; unmatched junction nucleotides: 3. The CDR3 consists of 13 residues. CDR3 in DNA: TGTGCCAGCAGTCTGGGACAGGGTTATGGCTACACCTTC. Protein sequence: CASSLGQGYGYTF.

This chain links TRBV7-3 with TRBJ2-1; 7 nucleotides line up with TRBD2. The ends lost 4 bases at V and 8 bases at J; junction bases unmatched: 11. CDR1 is SGHTA, CDR2 FQGTGA, per germline. This CDR3 is built from 15 residues. CDR3 bases: TGTGCCAGCAGCTCAAAGCGGGGCCCGCAACATGAGCAGTTCTTC. This translates into CASSSKRGPQHEQFF.

This chain uses TRBV4-2 with TRBJ2-2; 8 positions match TRBD2. There are 18 residues in the CDR3. CDR1 and CDR2 from the germline V gene are LGHNA and YNFKEQ. CDR3 DNA: TGTCCCACCCGCCCGCCGAGGACGGGGGGGGCGAGAACCGGGGAGCTGTTTTTT. Translating gives CPTRPPRTGGARTGELFF.

J is TRBJ1-5 and V is TRBV7-9; D not certain. Germline CDR1 is SEHNR and CDR2 is FQNEAQ (reference sequence). Trimming shortened V by 2 bases and J by 6 bases, and 5 bases separated the two germline ends. The CDR3 has 12 amino acids. The CDR3 DNA reads TGTGCCAGCAGCTTATTAGGTCAGCCCCAGCATTTT. Translation gives CASSLLGQPQHF.

V and J are TRBV30 and TRBJ1-1; tentative D call: TRBD1 (5 bases). This CDR3 has 15 residues. V gave up 0 bases and J gave up 2 bases, with 13 bases separating them. The germline gives CDR1 GTSNPN, CDR2 SVGIG (reference sequence). The CDR3 nucleotides are TGTGCCTGGAGTGTACCAGGGAATTTAAACACTGAAGCTTTCTTT. It is translated as CAWSVPGNLNTEAFF.

This sequence joins TRBV6-6 and TRBJ2-7, with 15 bases matching TRBD2. V dropped 5 bases and J dropped 7; count of bases not matched to a gene: 9. This CDR3 region has 16 residues. Germline CDR1 reads MNHNY; CDR2 reads SVGAGI (reference sequence). CDR3 amino acids: CASSGPGLAGGGEQYF. The CDR3 DNA follows: TGTGCCAGCAGTGGTCCGGGACTAGCGGGGGGCGGTGAGCAGTACTTC.

The V and J genes are TRBV6-5 and TRBJ1-2; D gene unclear. The CDR3 consists of 14 residues. Trimming took off 0 bases at V and 6 bases at J, with 11 bases between the two ends. The germline CDR1 and CDR2 sequences are MNHEY and SVGAGI. The CDR3 spells CASSYSSSKNGYTF. The CDR3 coding sequence is TGTGCCAGCAGTTACTCGAGTTCGAAAAATGGCTACACCTTC.

This chain connects TRBV2 to TRBJ1-5; TRBD1 is a possible D gene (5 bases). There are 16 residues in the CDR3. Germline V gene sequence: CDR1 SNHLY, CDR2 FYNNEI. The ends were cut back, 7 bases at V and 5 bases at J, with 21 bases in the middle. CDR3 in amino acids: CASTPDSGGGYQPQHF. The DNA of the CDR3 is TGTGCCAGCACCCCAGACAGTGGGGGAGGTTATCAGCCCCAGCATTTT.

The V and J genes are TRBV10-3 and TRBJ1-2; D gene ambiguous. Trimming removed 4 bases from V and 0 bases from J, with 12 bases in between. CDR1 is ENHRY, CDR2 SYGVKD, per germline. The CDR3 loop spans 15 amino acids. CDR3 nucleotide sequence: TGTGCCATCAGTGGTAAGGAGGGAGCTAACTATGGCTACACCTTC. Protein: CAISGKEGANYGYTF.

The rearrangement links TRBV30 to TRBJ1-3, with D maybe TRBD1 (5 bases). Between the trimmed V and J ends, which lost 3 bases and 0 bases, there was a span of 9 bases. The CDR3 contains 14 residues. Germline values: CDR1 GTSNPN, CDR2 SVGIG (reference sequence). CDR3: CAWSAGTSGNTIYF. The CDR3 nucleotides are TGTGCCTGGAGCGCAGGGACCTCTGGAAACACCATATATTTT.

The chain links TRBV5-1 to TRBJ1-5, with a weak D call TRBD1 (5 bases). From germline, CDR1 is SGHRS and CDR2 YFSETQ. The CDR3 extends over 15 amino acids. Trimming took off 0 bases at V and 8 bases at J, with 15 bases between the two ends. The CDR3 loop is CASSLAGDLLEPQHF. As DNA, the CDR3 is TGCGCCAGCAGCTTGGCCGGGGACCTCCTTGAGCCCCAGCATTTT.

The chain links TRBV12-3 or TRBV12-4 to TRBJ2-1, with 7 bases fitting TRBD2. Trimming removed 7 bases from V and 7 bases from J; junction bases left unmatched: 7. The CDR3 is made up of 13 amino acids. This CDR3 reads CASIRGVLNEQFF. DNA for the CDR3: TGTGCCAGCATCCGGGGGGTCTTGAATGAGCAGTTCTTC.

The gene calls are TRBV13 and TRBJ1-1, with 8 nucleotides matching TRBD1. Germline CDR1 reads PRHDT; CDR2 reads FYEKMQ (reference sequence). The length of the CDR3 is 14 residues. After removal of 3 bases from V and 5 bases from J, the junction contained 5 bases not matched to a gene. In nucleotides, the CDR3 is TGTGCCAGCAGCTTTCCCAGGGGGCGAACTGAAGCTTTCTTT. Protein sequence: CASSFPRGRTEAFF.

The chain links TRBV30 to TRBJ1-5; tentative D call: TRBD1 (5 bases). Germline assignment: CDR1 GTSNPN and CDR2 SVGIG (reference sequence). This CDR3 is 12 amino acids long. The V and J ends lost 2 bases and 6 bases respectively, with 8 bases between them. The DNA for the CDR3 is TGTGCCTGGAGTATGGGGCGTCAGCCCCAGCATTTT. It yields the protein CAWSMGRQPQHF.

The genes are TRBV2 and TRBJ2-6; D perhaps matches TRBD2 (5 bases). V was pared by 3 bases and J by 0 bases, with 12 bases between. The germline V gene encodes CDR1 SNHLY and CDR2 FYNNEI. The CDR3 runs to 17 residues. The CDR3 reads CASSDAGFRSGANVLTF. For the CDR3, the DNA is TGTGCCAGCAGTGACGCGGGCTTCCGCTCTGGGGCCAACGTCCTGACTTTC.

V and J are TRBV3-1 (or the pseudogene TRBV3-2) and TRBJ2-2; perhaps TRBD1 as D (6 bases). The germline CDR1 and CDR2 sequences are LGHDT and YNNKEL (reference sequence). This CDR3 has 21 amino acids. V lost 4 bases, J lost 5 bases, and 32 bases lay in between. CDR3 in DNA: TGTGCCAGCAGCCCAACCCATGGGGGTCAGGGGATTGCCTTGAGGACCGGGGAGCTGTTTTTT. This gives the protein CASSPTHGGQGIALRTGELFF.

V is TRBV4-1 and J is TRBJ2-5, with 8 nucleotides matching TRBD2. There are 15 residues in the CDR3. The V gene end was trimmed by 2 bases and the J gene end by 4 bases; junction bases not matched to a gene: 6. In germline, CDR1 is MGHRA, CDR2 YSYEKL. The CDR3 loop reads CASSQQGAGAETQYF. Written as DNA, the CDR3 is TGCGCCAGCAGCCAACAGGGAGCGGGGGCAGAGACCCAGTACTTC.

The chain is built from TRBV6-2 or TRBV6-3 and TRBJ1-1; no firm D call. Germline assignment: CDR1 MNHEY and CDR2 SVGEGT. The CDR3 runs to 15 residues. V shed 3 bases and J shed 1 base, with 12 bases lying between them. The CDR3 sequence is CASSYVTSGNTEAFF. The CDR3, as DNA: TGTGCCAGCAGTTATGTGACTTCCGGGAACACTGAAGCTTTCTTT.

This clone was seen a single time. V is TRBV11-2 and J is TRBJ2-5; D unclear. This CDR3 is 12 amino acids long. CDR1 is SGHAT, CDR2 FQNNGV, per germline. V was clipped by 2 bases and J by 5 bases, with 6 bases between them. CDR3 DNA sequence: TGTGCCAGCAGCTTACGGTGGGAGACCCAGTACTTC. It translates to CASSLRWETQYF. Based on the CDR3 plus reference TRBV11-2 and TRBJ2-5, the full variable domain is EAGVAQSPRYKIIEKRQSVAFWCNPISGHATLYWYQQILGQGPKLLIQFQNNGVVDDSQLPKDRFSAERLKGVDSTLKIQPAKLEDSAVYLCASSLRWETQYFGPGTRLLVL.

The V call is TRBV7-2, the J call TRBJ1-4; D perhaps matches TRBD1 (6 bases). The CDR3 runs to 14 residues. CDR1 SGHTA and CDR2 FQGNSA come from the germline V gene. Trimming shortened V by 4 bases and J by 8 bases, and 14 bases separated the two germline ends. The CDR3 loop reads CASSSEGGGEKLFF. Here the CDR3 DNA reads TGTGCCAGCAGCTCAGAAGGAGGGGGGGAAAAACTGTTTTTT.

J is TRBJ2-1 and V is TRBV3-1 (or the pseudogene TRBV3-2); TRBD1 or TRBD2 may be the D gene (6 bases each). V dropped 4 bases and J dropped 14 bases, with 24 bases sitting between them. The germline V gene has CDR1 LGHDT and CDR2 YNNKEL (reference sequence). The CDR3 totals 15 residues. Written as DNA, the CDR3 is TGTGCCAGCAGCCCTAAATTGAAAGGGGGGACAAAGGAGTTCTTC. The encoded protein is CASSPKLKGGTKEFF.